A selection of T cell receptor beta chains follows, all from one sample in a study of blood T cell repertoires in COVID-19. The protocol was immunoSEQ multiplex PCR, while the TCRdb copy is restricted to in-frame clones and leaves out a portion. This table has about 230,000 clones, 83% appearing once. Sequencing was performed on peripheral blood. These receptors were collected from a woman in her 70s with active or convalescent COVID-19. Each CDR3 is given with its conserved first and last residue. A D gene is named only where the DNA matches it firmly. Some rows mark clone size as missing; the rest say once, few, many or name a class of expanded clone.

NA,TRBJ2-2,TRBV5-4,NA,TGTGCCAGCAGCTTGGGCAGATCCAACACCGGGGAGCTGTTTTTT,CASSLGRSNTGELFF
few,TRBJ1-2,TRBV3-1/TRBV3-2,NA,TGTGCCAGCAGCCAAGATCGGGGGGAAGTGGCTGGCTACACCTTC,CASSQDRGEVAGYTF
NA,TRBJ1-5,TRBV6-6,TRBD1,TGTGCCAGCACCTCCGGACAGGGGGCCCTCAATCAGCCCCAGCATTTT,CASTSGQGALNQPQHF
NA,TRBJ2-6,TRBV10-1,NA,TGCGCCAGCAGTGGGGGCTCAGAGGAGGCCAACGTCCTGACTTTC,CASSGGSEEANVLTF
NA,TRBJ2-1,TRBV18,NA,TGTGCCAGCTCACCAATCGGGACAACCTACAATGAGCAGTTCTTC,CASSPIGTTYNEQFF
once,TRBJ1-1,TRBV28,TRBD1,TGTGCCAGCAGGATACAGGGGAGTGGGAACACTGAAGCTTTCTTT,CASRIQGSGNTEAFF
NA,TRBJ2-7,TRBV3-1/TRBV3-2,NA,TGTGCCAGCAGCCAAGAGGTCGGGGAGCAGTACTTC,CASSQEVGEQYF
NA,TRBJ2-2,TRBV6-1,NA,TGTGCCAGCAGTTTTTCAGCGAACACCGGGGAGCTGTTTTTT,CASSFSANTGELFF
NA,TRBJ1-5,TRBV2,NA,TGTGCCAGCAGTGATACAGGGTTTCAGCCCCAGCATTTT,CASSDTGFQPQHF
NA,TRBJ2-2,TRBV6-6,TRBD1,TGTGCCAGCAGTTACGGACAGGTCACCGGGGAGCTGTTTTTT,CASSYGQVTGELFF
NA,TRBJ2-1,TRBV14,NA,TGTGCCAGCAGCCAAGAATCCCCAGGGCGGCGCGAGCAGTTCTTC,CASSQESPGRREQFF
NA,TRBJ1-1,TRBV7-9,NA,TGTGCCAGCAGCCGTGAGGCCAACACTGAAGCTTTCTTT,CASSREANTEAFF
few,TRBJ1-2,TRBV3-1/TRBV3-2,NA,TGTGCCAGCAGCCAAGCCCCCCCCGGGGAGAGCTATGGCTACACCTTC,CASSQAPPGESYGYTF
once,TRBJ2-7,TRBV3-1/TRBV3-2,NA,TGTGCCAGCAGCTTAAGGGGTGAGCAGTACTTC,CASSLRGEQYF
NA,TRBJ1-4,TRBV11-2,NA,TGTGCCAGCAGCCACACGGCAGGGGAGGGAGAAAAACTGTTTTTT,CASSHTAGEGEKLFF
NA,TRBJ2-6,TRBV5-1,NA,TGCGCCAGCAGTGAGATATCTGGGGCCAACGTCCTGACTTTC,CASSEISGANVLTF
NA,TRBJ2-2,TRBV5-1,NA,TGCGCCAGCAGCGTCCTTGGAGGGGGCGACACCGGGGAGCTGTTTTTT,CASSVLGGGDTGELFF
NA,TRBJ1-6,TRBV5-1,NA,TGCGCCAGCAGCATTAGGACGGACAGAGGTGATTCACCCCTCCACTTT,CASSIRTDRGDSPLHF
NA,TRBJ2-4,TRBV7-3,TRBD1,TGTGCCAGCAGTCCGGGACAGGGAAGCATTCAGTACTTC,CASSPGQGSIQYF
NA,TRBJ2-5,TRBV5-1,TRBD1,TGCGCCAGCAGTTTCTGGACAGGGGCCGGGGAGACCCAGTACTTC,CASSFWTGAGETQYF
NA,TRBJ2-7,TRBV5-1,TRBD2,TGCGCCAGCAGCTTGGGAGGGACTAGCGTCGGCGAGCAGTACTTC,CASSLGGTSVGEQYF
once,TRBJ1-5,TRBV28,TRBD1,TGTGCCAGCAGTTCGACAGGGCCGAATCAGCCCCAGCATTTT,CASSSTGPNQPQHF
NA,TRBJ2-7,TRBV5-4,NA,TGTGCCAGCGGACACCCGCTATTGAGCGAGCAGTACTTC,CASGHPLLSEQYF
NA,TRBJ1-2,TRBV7-2,TRBD1,TGTGCCAGCAGCCCCGGGGGACAGGGGAGTAACTATGGCTACACCTTC,CASSPGGQGSNYGYTF
NA,TRBJ1-2,TRBV2,NA,TGTGCCAGCAGTGAAGATTTGGGCAACTATGGCTACACCTTC,CASSEDLGNYGYTF
NA,TRBJ1-1,TRBV7-2,TRBD1,TGTGCCAGCAGCCCAGGGGGTGCTATGAACACTGAAGCTTTCTTT,CASSPGGAMNTEAFF
few,TRBJ1-4,TRBV25-1,NA,TGTGCCAGCAGTCTACTGGGGGCGCGAGGCGAAAAACTGTTTTTT,CASSLLGARGEKLFF
NA,TRBJ2-3,TRBV2,NA,TGTGCCAGCAGTGAGGGCCCCCTGGGTACGCAGTATTTT,CASSEGPLGTQYF
NA,TRBJ2-7,TRBV28,TRBD2,TGTGCCAGCAGCCGTTGGGGGAGGGGATTGTACGAGCAGTACTTC,CASSRWGRGLYEQYF
NA,TRBJ2-5,TRBV28,TRBD1,TGTGCCAGCAGTTTCCCCCAGGGGGCCGAGACCCAGTACTTC,CASSFPQGAETQYF
NA,TRBJ2-7,TRBV7-9,TRBD2,TGTGCCAGCAGCTTGATGGGGACTAGCGGTCAGTACTTC,CASSLMGTSGQYF
NA,TRBJ1-2,TRBV10-2,NA,TGCGCCAGCAGTGTTTCTCTCATGGCCTACTATGGCTACACCTTC,CASSVSLMAYYGYTF
NA,TRBJ2-1,TRBV12-3/TRBV12-4,NA,TGTGCCAGCAGATCTCAGGGGGGTGAGCAGTTCTTC,CASRSQGGEQFF
NA,TRBJ2-1,TRBV5-1,NA,TGCGCCAGCAGCCCTACCCCCGGACTGCCAGGCCCCTACAATGAGCAGTTCTTC,CASSPTPGLPGPYNEQFF
once,TRBJ1-6,TRBV3-1/TRBV3-2,NA,TGTGCCAGCAGCCAAGCATGGGGGGACGGATCACCCCTCCACTTT,CASSQAWGDGSPLHF
many,TRBJ2-7,TRBV2,TRBD2,TGTGCCAGCAGCGAGGGACTAGCGGGAGTCGCCTACGAGCAGTACTTC,CASSEGLAGVAYEQYF
NA,TRBJ2-2,TRBV13,TRBD2,TGTGCCAGCACCCAGGGGCTAGCGGGAGTATCTAGCACCGGGGAGCTGTTTTTT,CASTQGLAGVSSTGELFF
NA,TRBJ2-3,TRBV5-4,NA,TGTGCCAGCGGGGCGAAACAGGGTGCAGATACGCAGTATTTT,CASGAKQGADTQYF
NA,TRBJ1-1,TRBV7-9,NA,TGTGCCAGCAGCTTACGAGAGCGGACGGAGGACCTGCACACTGAAGCTTTCTTT,CASSLRERTEDLHTEAFF
NA,TRBJ2-7,TRBV12-5,NA,TGTGCTAGTGGTTTGGTACCGGCGGATTACGAGCAGTACTTC,CASGLVPADYEQYF
few,TRBJ1-1,TRBV5-4,TRBD1,TGTGCCAGCAGCCTGACAGGGTCGAAGACTGAAGCTTTCTTT,CASSLTGSKTEAFF